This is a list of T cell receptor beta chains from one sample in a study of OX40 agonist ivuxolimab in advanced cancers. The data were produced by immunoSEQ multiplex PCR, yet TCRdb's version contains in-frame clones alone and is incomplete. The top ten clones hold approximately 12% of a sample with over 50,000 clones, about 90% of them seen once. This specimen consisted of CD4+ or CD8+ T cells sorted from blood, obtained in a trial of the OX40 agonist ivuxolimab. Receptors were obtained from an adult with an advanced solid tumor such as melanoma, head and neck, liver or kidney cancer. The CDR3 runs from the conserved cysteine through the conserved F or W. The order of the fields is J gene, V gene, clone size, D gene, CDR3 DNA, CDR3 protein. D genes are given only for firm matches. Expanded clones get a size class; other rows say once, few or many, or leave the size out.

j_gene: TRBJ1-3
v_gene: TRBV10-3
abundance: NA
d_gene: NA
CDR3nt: TGTGCCATCAGGAGGGACACGATCTCTGGAAACACCATATATTTT
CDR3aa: CAIRRDTISGNTIYF

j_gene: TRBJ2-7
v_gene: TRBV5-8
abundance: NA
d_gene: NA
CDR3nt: TGTGCCAGCAGCCGAGACAACGGCTACGAGCAGTACTTC
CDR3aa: CASSRDNGYEQYF

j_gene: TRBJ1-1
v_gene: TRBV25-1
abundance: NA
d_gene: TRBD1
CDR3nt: TGTGCCAGCAGCTTACAGGGGGTGAACACTGAAGCTTTCTTT
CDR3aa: CASSLQGVNTEAFF

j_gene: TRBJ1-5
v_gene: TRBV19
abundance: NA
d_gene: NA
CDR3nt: TGTGCCAGTACCCCCCGGCGGGAGGGGTATCAGCCCCAGCATTTT
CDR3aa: CASTPRREGYQPQHF

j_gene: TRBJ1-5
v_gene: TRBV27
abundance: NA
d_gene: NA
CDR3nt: TGTGCCAGCAGAAGTTATGTCAATCAGCCCCAGCATTTT
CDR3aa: CASRSYVNQPQHF

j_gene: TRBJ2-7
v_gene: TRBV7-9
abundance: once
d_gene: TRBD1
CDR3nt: TGTGCCAGCAGCTCGGGACAGGGGATCCACGAGCAGTACTTC
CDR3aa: CASSSGQGIHEQYF

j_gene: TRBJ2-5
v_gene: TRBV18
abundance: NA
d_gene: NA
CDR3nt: TGTGCCAGCTCACCACCGGGCTCCCAAGAGACCCAGTACTTC
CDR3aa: CASSPPGSQETQYF

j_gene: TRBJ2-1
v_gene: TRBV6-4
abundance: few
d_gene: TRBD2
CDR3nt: TGTGCCAGCAGTGAGCGGGGGGGGGTCAATGAGCAGTTCTTC
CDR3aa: CASSERGGVNEQFF

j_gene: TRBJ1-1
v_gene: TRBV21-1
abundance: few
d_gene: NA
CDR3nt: TGTGCCAGCAGTTTACCCCTCCCAGGGAGATGGGTCCGAACTGAAGCTTTCTTT
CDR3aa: CASSLPLPGRWVRTEAFF

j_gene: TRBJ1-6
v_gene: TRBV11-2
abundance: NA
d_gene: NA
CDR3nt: TGTGCCAGCAGCTTAGAGTCCGGGGGCTATTCACCCCTCCACTTT
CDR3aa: CASSLESGGYSPLHF

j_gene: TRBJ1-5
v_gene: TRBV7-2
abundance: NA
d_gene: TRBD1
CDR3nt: TGTGCCAGCAGCCTCCACAGGGGGTCTAATCAGCCCCAGCATTTT
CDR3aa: CASSLHRGSNQPQHF

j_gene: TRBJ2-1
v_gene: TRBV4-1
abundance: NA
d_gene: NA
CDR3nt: TGCGCCAGCAGCCGGACTGTAGGTGAGCAGTTCTTC
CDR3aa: CASSRTVGEQFF

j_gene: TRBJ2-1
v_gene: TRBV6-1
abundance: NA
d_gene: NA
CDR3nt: TGTGCCAGCAGTGGTGGACAGCACAATGAGCAGTTCTTC
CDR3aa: CASSGGQHNEQFF

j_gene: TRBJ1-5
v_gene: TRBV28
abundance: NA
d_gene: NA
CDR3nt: TGTGCCAGCAGTTTAAGGGTGGGTGAACAGCCCCAGCATTTT
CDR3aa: CASSLRVGEQPQHF

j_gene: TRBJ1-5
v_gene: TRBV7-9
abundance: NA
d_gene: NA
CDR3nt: TGTGCCAGCAGCTTAGGAGAACTACTCAATCAGCCCCAGCATTTT
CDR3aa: CASSLGELLNQPQHF

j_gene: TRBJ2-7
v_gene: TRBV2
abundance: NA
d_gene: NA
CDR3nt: TGTGCCAGCAATGGACAGAATACCTACGAGCAGTACTTC
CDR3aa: CASNGQNTYEQYF

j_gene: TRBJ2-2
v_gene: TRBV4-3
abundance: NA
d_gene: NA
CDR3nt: TGCGCCAGCAGCCAAGATCGGGCCGGGGAGCTGTTTTTT
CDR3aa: CASSQDRAGELFF

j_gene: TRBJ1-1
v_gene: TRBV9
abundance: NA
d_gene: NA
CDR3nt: TGTGCCAGCAGCCCTCGGGAAGGGGTCTACGGGACTGAAGCTTTCTTT
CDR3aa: CASSPREGVYGTEAFF

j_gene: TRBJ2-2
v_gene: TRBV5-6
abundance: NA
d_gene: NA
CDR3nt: TGTGCCAGCACCACCCGACCCTGGACGAACACCGGGGAGCTGTTTTTT
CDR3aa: CASTTRPWTNTGELFF

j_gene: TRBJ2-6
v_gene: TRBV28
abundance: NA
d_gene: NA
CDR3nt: TGTGCCAGCAGTGTGCACAGGGAATCTGGGGCCAACGTCCTGACTTTC
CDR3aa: CASSVHRESGANVLTF

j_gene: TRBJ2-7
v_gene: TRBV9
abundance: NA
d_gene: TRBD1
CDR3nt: TGTGCCAGCAGCGCCTTCGGGACAGCCTACGAGCAGTACTTC
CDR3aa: CASSAFGTAYEQYF

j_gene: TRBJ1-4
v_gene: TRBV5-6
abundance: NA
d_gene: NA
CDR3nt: TGTGCCAGCAGCTCTAACAACGAGGGAAATGAAAAACTGTTTTTT
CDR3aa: CASSSNNEGNEKLFF

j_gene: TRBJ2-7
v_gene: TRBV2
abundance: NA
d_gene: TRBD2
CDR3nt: TGTGCCAGCAGTGAATGGGGGACGGGGGGGGGCTACGAGCAGTACTTC
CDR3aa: CASSEWGTGGGYEQYF

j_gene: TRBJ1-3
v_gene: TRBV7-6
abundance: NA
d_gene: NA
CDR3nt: TGTGCCAGCATCGAGGGACCTAGCTCTGGAAACACCATATATTTT
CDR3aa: CASIEGPSSGNTIYF

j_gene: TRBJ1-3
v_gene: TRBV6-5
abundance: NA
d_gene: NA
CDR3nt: TGTGCCAGCACCCCCCTCGGCTTCTCTGGAAACACCATATATTTT
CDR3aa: CASTPLGFSGNTIYF

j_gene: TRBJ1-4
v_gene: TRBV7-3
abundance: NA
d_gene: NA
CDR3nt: TGTGCCAGCAGCCCCACGACCAACCTTAATGAAAAACTGTTTTTT
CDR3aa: CASSPTTNLNEKLFF